The entry below describes one T cell receptor beta chain. Its antigen is not identified. This sample is drawn from a study of a mutant IDH1 vaccine in newly diagnosed glioma. TCRdb's copy holds only in-frame clones and misses some; the assay was immunoSEQ multiplex PCR. This sample yields 65,000 to 85,000 clones, of which more than 85% are seen a single time; about 2% belongs to the top ten. The sample's time point: week 35, safety follow-up. The study gave 300 ug of mutant IDH1 20-mer peptide per vaccine dose, with topical imiquimod. The astrocytomas were IDH1-mutant, ATRX-negative, and WHO grade 3 or 4. CDR3 length: 13 amino acids. Germline lookup yields CDR1 MDHEN and CDR2 SYDVKM. V was pared by 6 bases and J by 5 bases, with 5 bases of the junction left unmatched.

This clonotype was sampled from a man aged 25-40 years with glioma. The material was PBMCs, obtained from a glioma patient whose treatment included an IDH1 peptide vaccine. The V gene is TRBV28, the J gene TRBJ2-5, with TRBD2 identical over 8 bases. CDR3 sequence: CASRVAGWETQYF. DNA of the CDR3: TGTGCCAGCAGGGTAGCGGGGTGGGAGACCCAGTACTTC. The full variable domain, its missing parts supplied by reference TRBV28 and TRBJ2-5, is DVKVTQSSRYLVKRTGEKVFLECVQDMDHENMFWYRQDPGLGLRLIYFSYDVKMKEKGDIPEGYSVSREKKERFSLILESASTNQTSMYLCASRVAGWETQYFGPGTRLLVL.